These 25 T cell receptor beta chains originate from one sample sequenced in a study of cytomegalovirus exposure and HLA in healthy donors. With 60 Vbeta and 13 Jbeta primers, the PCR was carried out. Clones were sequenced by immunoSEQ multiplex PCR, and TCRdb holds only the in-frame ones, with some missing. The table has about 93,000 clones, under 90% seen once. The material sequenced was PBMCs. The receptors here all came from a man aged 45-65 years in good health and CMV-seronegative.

Here the CDR3 reads CASSYRGYYGYTF. CDR3 nucleotides: TGTGCCAGCAGTTACAGGGGTTACTATGGCTACACCTTC. This chain connects TRBV27 to TRBJ1-2; 7 nucleotides align to TRBD1. The CDR3 has 13 residues. The V segment lost 4 bases and the J segment 3 bases; nucleotides outside the gene matches: 2. CDR1 and CDR2 from the germline V gene are MNHEY and SMNVEV (reference sequence).

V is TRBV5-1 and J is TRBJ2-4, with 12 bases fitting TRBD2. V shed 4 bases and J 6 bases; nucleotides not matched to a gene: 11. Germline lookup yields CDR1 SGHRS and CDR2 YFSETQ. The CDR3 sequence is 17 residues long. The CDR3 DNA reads TGCGCCAGCAGCAGACTAGCGGGAGCGACTCTTGGAAACATTCAGTACTTC. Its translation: CASSRLAGATLGNIQYF. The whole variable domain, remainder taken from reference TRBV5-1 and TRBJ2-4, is KAGVTQTPRYLIKTRGQQVTLSCSPISGHRSVSWYQQTPGQGLQFLFEYFSETQRNKGNFPGRFSGRQFSNSRSEMNVSTLELGDSALYLCASSRLAGATLGNIQYFGAGTRLSVL.

Written as DNA, the CDR3 is TGTGCCAGCAGCTTAGGGGTGAAAAGGACAGCTTCAAACTATGGCTACACCTTC. This sequence encodes CASSLGVKRTASNYGYTF. The V gene is TRBV7-9, the J gene TRBJ1-2, with D maybe TRBD1 (6 bases). Germline V CDR1 and CDR2: SEHNR, FQNEAQ (reference sequence). The V end was cut by 1 base, the J end by 2 bases, with 20 bases between. The CDR3 spans 18 residues.

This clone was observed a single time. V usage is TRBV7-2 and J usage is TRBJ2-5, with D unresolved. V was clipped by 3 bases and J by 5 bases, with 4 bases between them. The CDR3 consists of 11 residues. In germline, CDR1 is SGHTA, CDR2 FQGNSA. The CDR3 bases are TGTGCCAGCAGCTTCCGGGAGACCCAGTACTTC. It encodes CASSFRETQYF.

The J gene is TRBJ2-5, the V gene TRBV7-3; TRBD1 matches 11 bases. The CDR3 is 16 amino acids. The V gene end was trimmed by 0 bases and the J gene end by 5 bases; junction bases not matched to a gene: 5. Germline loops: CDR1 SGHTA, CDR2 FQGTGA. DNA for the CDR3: TGTGCCAGCAGCTTAACGGGGGACAGGGGGTTGGAGACCCAGTACTTC. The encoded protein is CASSLTGDRGLETQYF.

The CDR3 sequence is CASSFRDSNEQFF. The CDR3 DNA reads TGTGCCAGCAGCTTCCGGGACAGCAATGAGCAGTTCTTC. This sequence joins TRBV11-1 and TRBJ2-1, with TRBD1 matching over 7 bases. The CDR3 consists of 13 residues. The germline V gene encodes CDR1 SGHAT and CDR2 FQDESV (reference sequence). Unmatched junction bases numbered 2, after V lost 3 bases and J lost 6 bases.

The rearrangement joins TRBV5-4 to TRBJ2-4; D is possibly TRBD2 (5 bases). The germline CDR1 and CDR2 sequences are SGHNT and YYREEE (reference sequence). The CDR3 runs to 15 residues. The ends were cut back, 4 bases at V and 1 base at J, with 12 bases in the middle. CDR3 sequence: CASSNPSGAKNIQYF. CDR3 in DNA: TGTGCCAGCAGCAATCCTTCGGGGGCCAAAAACATTCAGTACTTC.

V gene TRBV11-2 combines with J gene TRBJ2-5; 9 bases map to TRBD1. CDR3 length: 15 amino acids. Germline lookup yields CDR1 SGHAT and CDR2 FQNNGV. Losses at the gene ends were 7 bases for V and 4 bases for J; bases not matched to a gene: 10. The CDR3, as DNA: TGTGCCAGCACCATCGACCGGACAGGGGCAGAGACCCAGTACTTC. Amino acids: CASTIDRTGAETQYF.

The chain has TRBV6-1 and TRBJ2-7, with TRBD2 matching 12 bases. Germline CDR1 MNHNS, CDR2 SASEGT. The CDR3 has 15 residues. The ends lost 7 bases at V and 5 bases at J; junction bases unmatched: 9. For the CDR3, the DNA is TGTGCCAGCACCGAGCTAGCGGGAGGGATCCACGAGCAGTACTTC. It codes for CASTELAGGIHEQYF.

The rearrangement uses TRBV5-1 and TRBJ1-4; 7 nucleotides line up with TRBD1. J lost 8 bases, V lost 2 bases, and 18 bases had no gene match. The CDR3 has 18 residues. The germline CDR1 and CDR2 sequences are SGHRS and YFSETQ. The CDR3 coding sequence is TGCGCCAGCAGCTTCCTTTCACAGGGGCCTAACCAGAGGGAAAAACTGTTTTTT. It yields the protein CASSFLSQGPNQREKLFF.

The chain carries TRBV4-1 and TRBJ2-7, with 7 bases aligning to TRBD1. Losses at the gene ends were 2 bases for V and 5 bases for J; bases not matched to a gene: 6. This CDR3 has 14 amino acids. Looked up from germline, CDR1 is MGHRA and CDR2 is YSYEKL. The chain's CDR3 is CASSQTTGMHEQYF. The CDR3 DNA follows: TGCGCCAGCAGCCAAACGACAGGGATGCACGAGCAGTACTTC.

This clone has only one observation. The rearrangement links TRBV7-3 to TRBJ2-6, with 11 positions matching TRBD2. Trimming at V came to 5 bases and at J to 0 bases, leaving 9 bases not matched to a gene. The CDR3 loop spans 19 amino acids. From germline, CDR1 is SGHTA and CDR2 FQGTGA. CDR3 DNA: TGTGCCAGCAGCCCAATACCGGGACTAGCGGACTCTGGGGCCAACGTCCTGACTTTC. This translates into CASSPIPGLADSGANVLTF.

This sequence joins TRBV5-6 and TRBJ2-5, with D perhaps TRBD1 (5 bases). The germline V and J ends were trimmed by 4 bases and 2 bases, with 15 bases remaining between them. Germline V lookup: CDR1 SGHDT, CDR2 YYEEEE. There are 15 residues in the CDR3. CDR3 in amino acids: CASSGVGAGQETQYF. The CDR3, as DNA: TGTGCCAGCAGCGGAGTAGGGGCCGGACAAGAGACCCAGTACTTC.

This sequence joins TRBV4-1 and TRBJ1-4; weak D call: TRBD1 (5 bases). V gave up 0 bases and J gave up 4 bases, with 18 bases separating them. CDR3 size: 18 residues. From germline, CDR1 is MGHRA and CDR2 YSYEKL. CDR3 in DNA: TGCGCCAGCAGCCAAGAGTCTTTCAGGGTAGTCGGTAATGAAAAACTGTTTTTT. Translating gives CASSQESFRVVGNEKLFF.

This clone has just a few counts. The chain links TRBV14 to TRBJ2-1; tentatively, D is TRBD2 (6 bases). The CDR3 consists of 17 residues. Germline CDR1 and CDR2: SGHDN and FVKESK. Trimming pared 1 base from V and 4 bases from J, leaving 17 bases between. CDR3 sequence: CASSQATGGGVYNEQFF. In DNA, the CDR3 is TGTGCCAGCAGCCAAGCTACGGGTGGCGGGGTATACAATGAGCAGTTCTTC.

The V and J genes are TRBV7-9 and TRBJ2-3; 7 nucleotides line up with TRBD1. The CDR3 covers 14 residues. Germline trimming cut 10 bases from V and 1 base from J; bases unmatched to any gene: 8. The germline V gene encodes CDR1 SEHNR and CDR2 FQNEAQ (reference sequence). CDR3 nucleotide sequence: TGTGCCACGGACAGGACTGGGCGCACAGATACGCAGTATTTT. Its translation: CATDRTGRTDTQYF.

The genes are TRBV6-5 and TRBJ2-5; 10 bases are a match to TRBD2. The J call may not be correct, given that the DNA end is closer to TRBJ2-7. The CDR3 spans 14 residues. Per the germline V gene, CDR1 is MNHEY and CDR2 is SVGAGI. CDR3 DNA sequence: TGTGCCAGCAGTGAGGGACTAGCGCACTACGAGCAGTACTTC. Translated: CASSEGLAHYEQYF.

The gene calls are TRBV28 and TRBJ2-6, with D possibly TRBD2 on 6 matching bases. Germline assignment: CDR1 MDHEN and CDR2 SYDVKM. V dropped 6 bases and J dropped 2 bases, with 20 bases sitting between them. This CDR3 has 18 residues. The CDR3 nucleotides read TGTGCCAGCAGCATATCATCGGAGGGGTCGACTGGGGCCAACGTCCTGACTTTC. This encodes CASSISSEGSTGANVLTF.

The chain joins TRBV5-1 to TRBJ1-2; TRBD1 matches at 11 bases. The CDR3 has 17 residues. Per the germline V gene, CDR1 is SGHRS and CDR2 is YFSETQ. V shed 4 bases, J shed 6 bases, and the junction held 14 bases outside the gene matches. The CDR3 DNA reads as TGCGCCAGCAGCGGCGCCCGGGACAGGGGGGATTCTGATGGCTACACCTTC. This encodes CASSGARDRGDSDGYTF.

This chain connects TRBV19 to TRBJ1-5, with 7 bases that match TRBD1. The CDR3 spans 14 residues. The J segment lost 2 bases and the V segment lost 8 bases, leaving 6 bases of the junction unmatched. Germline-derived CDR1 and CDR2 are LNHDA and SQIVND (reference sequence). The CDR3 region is CASSRQGGNQPQHF. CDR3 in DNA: TGTGCCAGTTCTCGGCAGGGGGGCAATCAGCCCCAGCATTTT.

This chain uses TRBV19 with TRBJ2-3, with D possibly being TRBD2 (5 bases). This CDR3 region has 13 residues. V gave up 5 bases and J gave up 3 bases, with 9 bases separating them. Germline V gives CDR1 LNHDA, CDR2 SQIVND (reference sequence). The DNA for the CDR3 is TGTGCCAGTAGTCCCTGGGAGACAGATACGCAGTATTTT. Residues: CASSPWETDTQYF. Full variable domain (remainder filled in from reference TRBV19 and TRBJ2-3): DGGITQSPKYLFRKEGQNVTLSCEQNLNHDAMYWYRQDPGQGLRLIYYSQIVNDFQKGDIAEGYSVSREKKESFPLTVTSAQKNPTAFYLCASSPWETDTQYFGPGTRLTVL.

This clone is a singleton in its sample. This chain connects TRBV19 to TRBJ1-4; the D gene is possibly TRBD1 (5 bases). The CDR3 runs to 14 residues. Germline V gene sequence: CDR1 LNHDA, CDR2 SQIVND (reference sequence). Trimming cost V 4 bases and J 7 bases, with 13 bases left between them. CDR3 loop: CASSRSPRGEKLFF. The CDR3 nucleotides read TGTGCCAGTAGTAGATCCCCAAGGGGTGAAAAACTGTTTTTT. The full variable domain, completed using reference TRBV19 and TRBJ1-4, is DGGITQSPKYLFRKEGQNVTLSCEQNLNHDAMYWYRQDPGQGLRLIYYSQIVNDFQKGDIAEGYSVSREKKESFPLTVTSAQKNPTAFYLCASSRSPRGEKLFFGSGTQLSVL.

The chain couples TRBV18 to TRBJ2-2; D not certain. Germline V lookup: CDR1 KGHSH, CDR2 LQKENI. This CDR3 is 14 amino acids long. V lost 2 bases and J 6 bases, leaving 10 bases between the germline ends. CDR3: CASSPFPRPGELFF. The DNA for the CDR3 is TGTGCCAGCTCACCATTTCCCAGGCCCGGGGAGCTGTTTTTT. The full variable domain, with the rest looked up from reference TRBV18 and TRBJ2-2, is NAGVMQNPRHLVRRRGQEARLRCSPMKGHSHVYWYRQLPEEGLKFMVYLQKENIIDESGMPKERFSAEFPKEGPSILRIQQVVRGDSAAYFCASSPFPRPGELFFGEGSRLTVL.

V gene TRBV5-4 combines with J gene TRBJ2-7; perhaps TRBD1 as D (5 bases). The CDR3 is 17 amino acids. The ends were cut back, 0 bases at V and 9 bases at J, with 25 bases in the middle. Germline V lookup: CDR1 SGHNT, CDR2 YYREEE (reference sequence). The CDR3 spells CASSLDAAKTAFRGQYF. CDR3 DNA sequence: TGTGCCAGCAGCTTGGACGCGGCCAAGACGGCGTTTAGGGGGCAGTACTTC.

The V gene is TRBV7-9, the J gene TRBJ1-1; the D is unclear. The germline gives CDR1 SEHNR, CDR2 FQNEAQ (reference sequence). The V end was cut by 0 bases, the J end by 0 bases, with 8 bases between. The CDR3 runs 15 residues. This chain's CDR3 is CASSLAARVNTEAFF. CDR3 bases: TGTGCCAGCAGCTTAGCGGCGAGGGTGAACACTGAAGCTTTCTTT.